This T cell receptor (beta chain) originates from a study of shared clonotypes between healthy human individuals. For the study at large: For every donor, three CD4 naive, three CD4 memory, two CD8 naive and one CD8 memory plates were used.

The sample holds one count of this clone. Its matching antigen is unknown. The repertoire was sequenced with immunoSEQ multiplex PCR; TCRdb's copy has only in-frame clones and lacks some. The sample includes about 1.5 million clones, 96% of them seen just once. Study-level results: The study drew on few donors, limiting represented genetic and exposure-history diversity. Sampling involved blood alone; tissue repertoires likely differ.

Sequenced: naive CD4+ T cells sorted from blood. The subset was: CD45RA+ positively selected. The TCR originated in a man aged 25-40 years in good health.

Written as DNA, the CDR3 is TGTGCCAGCAGCATCCCTGCAACTAATGAAAAACTGTTTTTT. Its protein product is CASSIPATNEKLFF. V is TRBV7-9 and J is TRBJ1-4; D remains ambiguous. The CDR3 spans 14 residues. V was trimmed by 5 bases and J by 0 bases, leaving 7 bases between them. CDR1 and CDR2 (germline): SEHNR, FQNEAQ (reference sequence).